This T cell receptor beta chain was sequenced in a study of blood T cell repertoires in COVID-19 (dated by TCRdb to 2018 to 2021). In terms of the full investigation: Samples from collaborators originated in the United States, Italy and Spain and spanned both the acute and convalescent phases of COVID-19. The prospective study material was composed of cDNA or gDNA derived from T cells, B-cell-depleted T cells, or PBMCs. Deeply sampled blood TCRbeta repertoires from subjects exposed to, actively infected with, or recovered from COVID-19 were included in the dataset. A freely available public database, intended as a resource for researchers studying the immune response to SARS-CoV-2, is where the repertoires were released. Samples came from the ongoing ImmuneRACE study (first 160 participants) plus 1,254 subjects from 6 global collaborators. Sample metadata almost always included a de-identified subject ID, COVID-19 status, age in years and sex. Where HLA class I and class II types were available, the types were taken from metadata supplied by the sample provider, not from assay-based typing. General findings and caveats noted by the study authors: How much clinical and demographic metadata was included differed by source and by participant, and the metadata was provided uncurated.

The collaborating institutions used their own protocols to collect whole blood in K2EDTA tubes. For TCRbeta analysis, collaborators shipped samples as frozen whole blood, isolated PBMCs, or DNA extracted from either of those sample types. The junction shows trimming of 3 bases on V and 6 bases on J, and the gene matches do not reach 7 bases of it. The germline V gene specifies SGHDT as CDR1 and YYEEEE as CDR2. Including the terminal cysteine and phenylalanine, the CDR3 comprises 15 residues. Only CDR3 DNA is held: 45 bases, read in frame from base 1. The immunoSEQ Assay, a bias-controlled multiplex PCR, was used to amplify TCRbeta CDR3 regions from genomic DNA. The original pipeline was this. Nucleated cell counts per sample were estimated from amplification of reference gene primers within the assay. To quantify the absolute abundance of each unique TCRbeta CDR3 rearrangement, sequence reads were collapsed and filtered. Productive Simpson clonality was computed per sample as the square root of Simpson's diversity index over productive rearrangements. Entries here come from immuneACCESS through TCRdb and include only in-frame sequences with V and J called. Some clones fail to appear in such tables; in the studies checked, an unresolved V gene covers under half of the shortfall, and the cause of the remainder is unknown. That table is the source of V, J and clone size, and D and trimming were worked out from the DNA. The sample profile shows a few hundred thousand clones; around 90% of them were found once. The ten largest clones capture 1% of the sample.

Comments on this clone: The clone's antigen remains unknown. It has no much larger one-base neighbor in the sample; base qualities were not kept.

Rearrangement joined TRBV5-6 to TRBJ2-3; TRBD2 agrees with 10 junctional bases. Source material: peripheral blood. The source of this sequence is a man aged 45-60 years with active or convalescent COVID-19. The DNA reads TGTGCCAGCAGCTCCCTAGCGGGGGAGTGGGATACGCAGTATTTT. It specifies CASSSLAGEWDTQYF.